Listed here are 10 T cell receptor beta chains from one sample, sequenced in a study of blood T cell repertoires in COVID-19. The method was immunoSEQ multiplex PCR; TCRdb's version includes in-frame clones alone and lacks a portion of them. Of roughly 200,000 clones in the sample, roughly 85% were seen once. What was sequenced was PBMCs or T cells enriched from blood (not recorded which). Receptors originate from a man aged 35 to 55 who had recovered from COVID-19.

This clone is a singleton in its sample. The rearrangement joins TRBV7-9 to TRBJ2-1, with 9 nucleotides matching TRBD2. Germline-derived CDR1 and CDR2 are SEHNR and FQNEAQ (reference sequence). This CDR3 is built from 15 residues. Unmatched junction bases numbered 10, after V lost 5 bases and J lost 8 bases. The CDR3 protein is CASSPGLAPQDEQFF. For the CDR3, the DNA is TGTGCCAGCAGCCCCGGACTAGCGCCTCAGGATGAGCAGTTCTTC.

This clone was counted a single time. This chain uses TRBV5-4 with TRBJ1-5, with 8 positions matching TRBD1. Germline CDR1 is SGHNT and CDR2 is YYREEE (reference sequence). J lost 4 bases, V lost 2 bases, and 5 bases had no gene match. The CDR3 has 15 residues. The CDR3 sequence: CASSFGTGGNQPQHF. CDR3 coding DNA: TGTGCCAGCAGCTTCGGGACAGGAGGTAATCAGCCCCAGCATTTT.

The chain has TRBV12-3 or TRBV12-4 and TRBJ1-5, with D possibly matching TRBD1 (5 bases). The CDR3 extends over 13 amino acids. Trimming left V 5 bases short and J 6 bases short, with 11 bases between. The CDR3 reads CASSLRDGQPQHF. DNA of the CDR3: TGTGCCAGCAGTCTCAGGGATGGTCAGCCCCAGCATTTT.

This clone was recorded a few times. The gene calls are TRBV5-1 and TRBJ1-2; 8 bases align to TRBD1. Germline CDR1 reads SGHRS; CDR2 reads YFSETQ. Unmatched junction bases numbered 5, after V lost 4 bases and J lost 6 bases. The CDR3 length is 13 residues. CDR3 bases: TGCGCCAGCAGCGGAGAACAGGGGGATGGCTACACCTTC. Amino acid sequence: CASSGEQGDGYTF.

This chain connects TRBV3-1 (or the pseudogene TRBV3-2) to TRBJ2-7, with D uncertain. This CDR3 spans 12 amino acids. Germline V gene lookup returns CDR1 LGHDT and CDR2 YNNKEL (reference sequence). Trimming removed 1 base from V and 3 bases from J, with 4 bases in between. The CDR3 region has the DNA TGTGCCAGCAGCCAAGGTTACTACGAGCAGTACTTC. It specifies CASSQGYYEQYF.

This chain joins TRBV7-9 and TRBJ2-1; a possible D gene is TRBD2 (7 bases). The CDR3 covers 15 residues. Germline V CDR1 and CDR2: SEHNR, FQNEAQ (reference sequence). Trimming removed 3 bases from V and 2 bases from J, with 11 bases in between. CDR3 nucleotide sequence: TGTGCCAGCAGCTTGGGGGAGGGGGCCTACAATGAGCAGTTCTTC. Translating gives CASSLGEGAYNEQFF. Variable domain in full (rest from reference TRBV7-9 and TRBJ2-1): DTGVSQNPRHKITKRGQNVTFRCDPISEHNRLYWYRQTLGQGPEFLTYFQNEAQLEKSRLLSDRFSAERPKGSFSTLEIQRTEQGDSAMYLCASSLGEGAYNEQFFGPGTRLTVL.

The chain recombines TRBV7-2 with TRBJ2-1; TRBD2 aligns across 9 bases. Unmatched junction bases numbered 3, after V lost 4 bases and J lost 5 bases. CDR3 length: 14 amino acids. Germline assignment: CDR1 SGHTA and CDR2 FQGNSA. In DNA, the CDR3 is TGTGCCAGCAGCTGGACTAGCGCCAACAATGAGCAGTTCTTC. It is translated as CASSWTSANNEQFF.

This clone turned up a few times. The genes are TRBV29-1 and TRBJ2-5; 7 bases align to TRBD2. The ends lost 3 bases at V and 6 bases at J; junction bases unmatched: 13. The CDR3 sequence is 15 residues long. The V gene's germline CDR1 is SQVTM and CDR2 ANQGSEA. The CDR3 DNA sequence: TGCAGCGTTGAGGCCATCGGAAGGGGAGGGAAGACCCAGTACTTC. Translation: CSVEAIGRGGKTQYF.

This clone has just one count. The chain carries TRBV11-2 and TRBJ2-6; the D is unclear. From germline, CDR1 is SGHAT and CDR2 FQNNGV. This CDR3 contains 15 residues. The V end was cut by 8 bases, the J end by 0 bases, with 11 bases between. The CDR3 DNA reads TGTGCCAGCCGACGCGACACCTCTGGGGCCAACGTCCTGACTTTC. It specifies CASRRDTSGANVLTF.

This clone has only a few counts. The chain couples TRBV6-5 to TRBJ1-1; D remains ambiguous. V was shortened by 7 bases and J by 1 base, with 16 bases between the two germline ends. Germline V gene sequence: CDR1 MNHEY, CDR2 SVGAGI. The CDR3 extends over 15 amino acids. DNA for the CDR3: TGTGCCAGCACCCCACGGGTGGGAGGGAACACTGAAGCTTTCTTT. Translated, it gives CASTPRVGGNTEAFF.